This is a list of T cell receptor beta chains from one sample in a study of CD8+ T cells in alopecia areata. The repertoire was sequenced with immunoSEQ multiplex PCR; TCRdb's copy has only in-frame clones and lacks some. The sample yields around 200,000 clones, approximately 60% seen once. The input for sequencing was CD4+ T cells sorted from blood, taken at week 4, from a patient treated with tofacitinib. The source is a human donor with alopecia areata. Each CDR3 is given with its conserved first and last residue. The D gene is left open where the match is weak. Size is stated for part of the rows, as once, few or many counts, or as a class when the clone is expanded.

clone size: -
D gene: TRBD1
V gene: TRBV10-3
J gene: TRBJ1-1
CDR3 protein: CAISGSTGNLNTEAFF
CDR3 DNA: TGTGCCATCAGTGGATCGACAGGGAATTTAAACACTGAAGCTTTCTTT

clone size: -
D gene: TRBD2
V gene: TRBV5-1
J gene: TRBJ2-2
CDR3 protein: CASSPGGRNTGELFF
CDR3 DNA: TGCGCCAGCAGCCCGGGAGGGCGAAACACCGGGGAGCTGTTTTTT

clone size: -
D gene: -
V gene: TRBV12-2
J gene: TRBJ2-1
CDR3 protein: CASRLARSGGPWLNEQFF
CDR3 DNA: TGTGCAAGTCGCTTAGCGCGGTCGGGGGGGCCCTGGTTGAATGAGCAGTTCTTC

clone size: -
D gene: TRBD1
V gene: TRBV7-2
J gene: TRBJ2-7
CDR3 protein: CASSPRGQGEQYF
CDR3 DNA: TGTGCCAGCAGCCCGAGAGGACAGGGCGAGCAGTACTTC

clone size: -
D gene: -
V gene: TRBV5-6
J gene: TRBJ1-5
CDR3 protein: CASSFLEARGQPQHF
CDR3 DNA: TGTGCCAGCAGCTTTCTGGAGGCAAGGGGACAGCCCCAGCATTTT

clone size: few
D gene: TRBD2
V gene: TRBV4-2
J gene: TRBJ2-3
CDR3 protein: CASSQEGTSGPTDTQYF
CDR3 DNA: TGTGCCAGCAGCCAAGAGGGGACTAGCGGTCCCACAGATACGCAGTATTTT

clone size: -
D gene: -
V gene: TRBV27
J gene: TRBJ2-1
CDR3 protein: CASSLAGSRRSEQFF
CDR3 DNA: TGTGCCAGCAGTTTAGCGGGATCTAGACGGAGTGAGCAGTTCTTC

clone size: -
D gene: -
V gene: TRBV29-1
J gene: TRBJ2-3
CDR3 protein: CSVGLLLTDTQYF
CDR3 DNA: TGCAGCGTTGGTTTGCTTCTCACAGATACGCAGTATTTT

clone size: -
D gene: -
V gene: TRBV9
J gene: TRBJ2-2
CDR3 protein: CASTPVTTGELFF
CDR3 DNA: TGTGCCAGCACCCCCGTAACGACCGGGGAGCTGTTTTTT

clone size: few
D gene: TRBD1
V gene: TRBV25-1
J gene: TRBJ2-2
CDR3 protein: CASSHRGRTGGELFF
CDR3 DNA: TGTGCCAGCAGCCACAGGGGGCGTACGGGCGGGGAGCTGTTTTTT

clone size: -
D gene: -
V gene: TRBV29-1
J gene: TRBJ1-3
CDR3 protein: CSAGGGGAGNTIYF
CDR3 DNA: TGCAGCGCTGGCGGGGGGGGCGCTGGAAACACCATATATTTT

clone size: -
D gene: -
V gene: TRBV5-4
J gene: TRBJ1-5
CDR3 protein: CASSAQGAQPQHF
CDR3 DNA: TGTGCCAGCAGCGCACAGGGTGCTCAGCCCCAGCATTTT

clone size: few
D gene: TRBD2
V gene: TRBV29-1
J gene: TRBJ2-3
CDR3 protein: CSVLAGIHTDTQYF
CDR3 DNA: TGCAGCGTCTTAGCGGGGATCCACACAGATACGCAGTATTTT

clone size: -
D gene: -
V gene: TRBV29-1
J gene: TRBJ2-7
CDR3 protein: CSADSAGEQYF
CDR3 DNA: TGCAGCGCGGACAGTGCCGGCGAGCAGTACTTC

clone size: -
D gene: -
V gene: TRBV30
J gene: TRBJ2-1
CDR3 protein: CAWSVGGTGDEQFF
CDR3 DNA: TGTGCCTGGAGTGTAGGCGGGACCGGGGATGAGCAGTTCTTC

clone size: -
D gene: -
V gene: TRBV5-1
J gene: TRBJ2-2
CDR3 protein: CASSLGSSNTGELFF
CDR3 DNA: TGCGCCAGCAGCTTGGGGAGCTCGAACACCGGGGAGCTGTTTTTT

clone size: -
D gene: TRBD1
V gene: TRBV29-1
J gene: TRBJ1-2
CDR3 protein: CSVETGPGYTF
CDR3 DNA: TGCAGCGTGGAGACAGGGCCTGGCTACACCTTC

clone size: once
D gene: -
V gene: TRBV4-3
J gene: TRBJ2-6
CDR3 protein: CASSQATSGANVLTF
CDR3 DNA: TGCGCCAGCAGCCAAGCAACCTCTGGGGCCAACGTCCTGACTTTC

clone size: -
D gene: -
V gene: TRBV30
J gene: TRBJ1-5
CDR3 protein: CAWSADRNQPQHF
CDR3 DNA: TGTGCCTGGAGTGCGGACAGAAATCAGCCCCAGCATTTT

clone size: few
D gene: -
V gene: TRBV7-2
J gene: TRBJ1-2
CDR3 protein: CASSLDSGYSYTF
CDR3 DNA: TGTGCCAGCAGCTTGGACAGCGGTTATAGCTACACCTTC

clone size: -
D gene: TRBD1
V gene: TRBV7-8
J gene: TRBJ2-1
CDR3 protein: CASSSSRDRGRQFF
CDR3 DNA: TGTGCCAGCAGCTCATCCCGGGACAGGGGGCGGCAGTTCTTC

clone size: -
D gene: -
V gene: TRBV7-3
J gene: TRBJ2-1
CDR3 protein: CASSLIGNEQFF
CDR3 DNA: TGTGCCAGCAGCTTAATAGGGAATGAGCAGTTCTTC